The 22 T cell receptor beta chains in this list originate from one sample, sequenced in a study of T cells after yellow fever vaccination. TCRdb analysed the 5' RACE reads with MiXCR anew, one entry per CDR3 protein. The sample lists around 300,000 distinct CDR3 sequences, around 4.5% occurring once. Sample: PBMCs, taken 15 days after the yellow fever booster vaccination. The receptors here all came from a man younger than 35 who received the YFV17D yellow fever vaccine.

In DNA form, the CDR3 reads TGTGCCAGCAGCTTATGGGGCGCCAGCAACTACGAGCAGTACTTC. It translates to CASSLWGASNYEQYF. The V gene is TRBV7-3, the J gene TRBJ2-7; D is perhaps TRBD1 (5 bases). This CDR3 region has 15 residues. The germline V gene encodes CDR1 SGHTA and CDR2 FQGTGA. Trimming took off 2 bases at V and 3 bases at J, with 14 bases between the two ends.

In its sample, this clonotype was seen a few times. This chain uses TRBV20-1 with TRBJ2-1; no definite D call. Trimming left V 5 bases short and J 8 bases short, with 19 bases between. Germline assignment: CDR1 DFQATT and CDR2 SNEGSKA (reference sequence). The CDR3 consists of 14 residues. CDR3: CSALGFTNGDEQFF. CDR3 coding DNA: TGCAGTGCTCTAGGATTTACTAACGGCGATGAGCAGTTCTTC.

The V call is TRBV5-1, the J call TRBJ2-3; 16 bases map to TRBD2. The germline V gene encodes CDR1 SGHRS and CDR2 YFSETQ. The CDR3 loop spans 20 amino acids. The V gene end was trimmed by 4 bases and the J gene end by 1 base; junction bases not matched to a gene: 12. CDR3 sequence reads: CASSAYSGTSGGGRTDTQYF. As DNA, the CDR3 is TGCGCCAGCAGCGCATACTCCGGGACTAGCGGGGGGGGCCGCACAGATACGCAGTATTTT.

This clonotype was seen only a few times. The chain carries TRBV7-9 and TRBJ2-4; 7 nucleotides line up with TRBD1. The CDR3 is 16 amino acids. Trimming cost V 5 bases and J 3 bases; bases outside gene matches: 10. In germline, CDR1 is SEHNR, CDR2 FQNEAQ (reference sequence). The CDR3 protein is CASSPSTGTVKNIQYF. In DNA, the CDR3 is TGTGCCAGCAGCCCGTCGACAGGGACGGTCAAAAACATTCAGTACTTC.

This clonotype was seen a handful of times. This chain uses TRBV3-1 with TRBJ2-6, with D hard to call. Deletions cut 4 bases from V and 0 bases from J, with 16 bases between. This CDR3 region has 18 residues. Germline CDR1 reads LGHDT; CDR2 reads YNNKEL (reference sequence). The CDR3 DNA reads as TGTGCCAGCAGCCCCCTATGGGGATCCTCCTCTGGGGCCAACGTCCTGACTTTC. Amino acids: CASSPLWGSSSGANVLTF.

Many counts were recorded for this clonotype. CDR3 residues: CASSSDRFYTF. CDR3 bases: TGTGCCAGCAGTTCCGACCGATTCTACACCTTC. V is TRBV12-3 or TRBV12-4 and J is TRBJ1-2; D call uncertain. This CDR3 is built from 11 residues. V was pared by 4 bases and J by 10 bases, with 10 bases between.

J is TRBJ2-1 and V is TRBV7-3, with 9 positions matching TRBD2. The CDR3 is made up of 13 amino acids. The J segment lost 6 bases and the V segment lost 10 bases, leaving 7 bases of the junction unmatched. Germline CDR1 and CDR2: SGHTA and FQGTGA. CDR3 DNA: TGTGCCAACCCGGGACTAGCAGGCAATGAGCAGTTCTTC. This translates into CANPGLAGNEQFF.

The sample holds many counts of this clonotype. V is TRBV11-2 and J is TRBJ2-7, with 9 positions matching TRBD1. CDR3 length equals 14 residues. V was clipped by 5 bases and J by 3 bases; unmatched bases: 5. Germline CDR1 and CDR2: SGHAT and FQNNGV. CDR3 sequence reads: CASSRNRGRYEQYF. For the CDR3, the DNA is TGTGCCAGCAGCCGTAACAGGGGGCGCTACGAGCAGTACTTC.

CDR3 sequence: CASSPTSGQETQYF. The CDR3 DNA reads as TGTGCCAGCAGCCCGACTAGCGGACAAGAGACCCAGTACTTC. The rearrangement uses TRBV7-3 and TRBJ2-5; TRBD2 matches 9 bases. The V gene's germline CDR1 is SGHTA and CDR2 FQGTGA. This CDR3 is 14 amino acids long. V lost 5 bases and J lost 2; bases outside the gene matches: 3.

This clonotype turned up a few times. The chain uses TRBV28 and TRBJ1-6; no clear D gene. From germline, CDR1 is MDHEN and CDR2 SYDVKM. The ends were cut back, 2 bases at V and 9 bases at J, with 14 bases in the middle. The CDR3 is made up of 15 amino acids. CDR3 nucleotide sequence: TGTGCCAGCAGTTTAAGAGACGTACTCACTTCACCCCTCCACTTT. It encodes CASSLRDVLTSPLHF. Supplemented by reference TRBV28 and TRBJ1-6, the full variable domain reads DVKVTQSSRYLVKRTGEKVFLECVQDMDHENMFWYRQDPGLGLRLIYFSYDVKMKEKGDIPEGYSVSREKKERFSLILESASTNQTSMYLCASSLRDVLTSPLHFGNGTRLTVT.

Ten or more counts support this clonotype. The gene calls are TRBV5-4 and TRBJ2-5, with 10 bases lining up with TRBD2. There are 15 residues in the CDR3. Germline V gene lookup returns CDR1 SGHNT and CDR2 YYREEE (reference sequence). The V and J ends lost 4 bases and 4 bases, in that order; junction bases with no gene match: 7. The CDR3 protein is CASSMGLARRETQYF. The CDR3 DNA is TGTGCCAGCAGCATGGGACTAGCGAGAAGAGAGACCCAGTACTTC.

The chain recombines TRBV12-3 or TRBV12-4 with TRBJ2-7, with 8 nucleotides matching TRBD1. The CDR3 runs to 15 residues. Trimming cost V 6 bases and J 7 bases; bases outside gene matches: 14. The CDR3 DNA is TGTGCCAGCAGATCCTCCAGGCAGGGGGCGGGAGAGCAGTACTTC. Amino acid sequence: CASRSSRQGAGEQYF.

This clonotype was picked up many times. This rearrangement joins TRBV5-6 to TRBJ1-1; 7 nucleotides match TRBD1. Trimming removed 3 bases from V and 4 bases from J; junction bases left unmatched: 6. CDR1 is SGHDT and CDR2 is YYEEEE in the germline V gene. The CDR3 loop spans 14 amino acids. The CDR3 here is CASSWTGRPTEAFF. CDR3 coding DNA: TGTGCCAGCAGCTGGACAGGTCGGCCCACTGAAGCTTTCTTT.

This clonotype was seen ten or more times. The rearrangement uses TRBV5-1 and TRBJ2-3; TRBD2 might be the D (7 bases). V lost 0 bases to trimming and J lost 5 bases, with 13 bases between them. This CDR3 comprises 15 residues. From germline, CDR1 is SGHRS and CDR2 YFSETQ. The CDR3 DNA reads as TGCGCCAGCAGCTTGGCGGGGGGCCGAGGAGATACGCAGTATTTT. It encodes CASSLAGGRGDTQYF.

This clonotype was counted at least ten times. The chain carries TRBV5-1 and TRBJ2-1; 9 bases match TRBD1. CDR1 is SGHRS and CDR2 is YFSETQ in the germline V gene. The V segment lost 2 bases and the J segment 7 bases; nucleotides outside the gene matches: 4. This CDR3 is built from 14 residues. This CDR3 is CASSFTGGSNEQFF. CDR3 nucleotide sequence: TGCGCCAGCAGCTTTACAGGGGGCTCTAATGAGCAGTTCTTC. The full variable domain, completed using reference TRBV5-1 and TRBJ2-1, is KAGVTQTPRYLIKTRGQQVTLSCSPISGHRSVSWYQQTPGQGLQFLFEYFSETQRNKGNFPGRFSGRQFSNSRSEMNVSTLELGDSALYLCASSFTGGSNEQFFGPGTRLTVL.

There are many counts of this clonotype. The rearrangement uses TRBV10-3 and TRBJ2-5; 7 positions agree with TRBD1. The germline V gene encodes CDR1 ENHRY and CDR2 SYGVKD. V shed 6 bases and J 5 bases; nucleotides not matched to a gene: 9. This CDR3 spans 14 amino acids. The CDR3 DNA is TGTGCCATCAGCGGGACAGTAAATAGGGAGACCCAGTACTTC. This encodes CAISGTVNRETQYF.

This clonotype has a count of ten or more. This sequence joins TRBV24-1 and TRBJ2-7, with no clear D. This CDR3 contains 11 residues. Deletions cut 7 bases from V and 4 bases from J, with 7 bases between. Germline CDR1 and CDR2: KGHDR and SFDVKD. The CDR3 spells CATRLGYEQYV. CDR3 sequence (DNA): TGTGCCACCAGGTTGGGTTACGAGCAGTACGTC.

The rearrangement joins TRBV20-1 to TRBJ1-2; D is perhaps TRBD1 (6 bases). The germline CDR1 and CDR2 sequences are DFQATT and SNEGSKA (reference sequence). V was cut by 0 bases and J by 8 bases, with 13 bases left in between. This CDR3 comprises 13 residues. The CDR3 sequence: CSARESPGQGYTF. DNA for the CDR3: TGCAGTGCTAGAGAGTCCCCAGGACAGGGCTACACCTTC.

The chain combines TRBV4-1 with TRBJ2-1; tentatively, D is TRBD2 (5 bases). CDR3 length: 15 residues. The V and J ends lost 1 base and 6 bases respectively, with 13 bases between them. Germline V CDR1 and CDR2: MGHRA, YSYEKL. CDR3: CASSQGLGGPNEQFF. DNA of the CDR3: TGCGCCAGCAGCCAAGGCCTCGGAGGCCCCAATGAGCAGTTCTTC.

Ten or more counts support this clonotype. J is TRBJ2-1 and V is TRBV6-5; TRBD2 is a possible D gene (6 bases). The V and J ends lost 5 bases and 7 bases respectively, with 9 bases between them. The CDR3 extends over 12 amino acids. The germline gives CDR1 MNHEY, CDR2 SVGAGI. The CDR3 protein is CASSHGGNEQFF. The CDR3 DNA follows: TGTGCCAGCAGTCACGGGGGAAATGAGCAGTTCTTC.

The chain couples TRBV20-1 to TRBJ1-2, with D hard to call. The CDR3 spans 12 residues. Germline V gene sequence: CDR1 DFQATT, CDR2 SNEGSKA (reference sequence). V was pared by 2 bases and J by 5 bases, with 9 bases between. CDR3 region: CSARLTPYGYTF. The CDR3 nucleotides are TGCAGTGCTAGATTGACACCGTATGGCTACACCTTC.

This clonotype was observed at least ten times. The chain joins TRBV7-8 to TRBJ1-2; TRBD1 matches at 7 bases. The V gene end was trimmed by 1 base and the J gene end by 8 bases; junction bases not matched to a gene: 4. Per germline, CDR1 SGHVS and CDR2 FQNEAQ. This CDR3 contains 13 residues. The CDR3 nucleotides are TGTGCCAGCAGCTTAGAGACAGGGCGAGGCTACACCTTC. Its protein is CASSLETGRGYTF.